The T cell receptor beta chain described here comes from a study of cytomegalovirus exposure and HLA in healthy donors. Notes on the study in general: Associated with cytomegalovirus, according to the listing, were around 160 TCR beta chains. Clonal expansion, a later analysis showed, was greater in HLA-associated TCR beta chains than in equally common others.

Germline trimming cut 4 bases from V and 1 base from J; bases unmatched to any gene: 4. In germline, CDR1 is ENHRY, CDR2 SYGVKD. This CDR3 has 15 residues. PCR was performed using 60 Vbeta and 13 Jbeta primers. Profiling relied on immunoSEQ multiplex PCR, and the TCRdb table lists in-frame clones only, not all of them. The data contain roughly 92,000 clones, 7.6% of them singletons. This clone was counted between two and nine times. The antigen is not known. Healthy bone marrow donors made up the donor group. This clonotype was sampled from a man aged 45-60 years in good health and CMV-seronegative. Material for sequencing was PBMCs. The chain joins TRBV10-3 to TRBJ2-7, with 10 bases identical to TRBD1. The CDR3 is CAISGQGARSYEQYF. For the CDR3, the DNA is TGTGCCATCAGTGGACAGGGGGCTCGTTCCTACGAGCAGTACTTC.